This record concerns one TCR beta chain sequence. This clone has just one count. Its antigen target is currently unknown. Base qualities are not provided; no much larger clone lies one nucleotide away. Libraries came from the immunoSEQ multiplex PCR assay. For the multiplex PCR, a mixture combining 60 forward primers for TCR Vbeta segments and 13 reverse primers for TCR Jbeta segments was used. A multiplex PCR assay on genomic DNA amplified the CDR3 region of rearranged TCR beta genes. The amplified TCR beta libraries were sequenced on the Illumina HiSeq System as 87-base-pair reads. Processing in the source paper ran as follows. A later analysis counted approximately 76 million unique TCR beta chains across the roughly 700 repertoires, and some 12 million of these chains were shared by at least two donors. A nearest-neighbor algorithm error-corrected the raw reads and collapsed the reads into unique sequences, merging closely related sequences to remove PCR and sequencing errors. V, D and J gene segments were assigned by aligning CDR3 sequences to IMGT reference sequences. For a sequence to be retained, a match of at least six nucleotides was required to both a V gene segment and a J gene segment. A rearrangement counted as productive if the CDR3 had no stop codons and remained in frame with V and J, and every other rearrangement counted as non-productive. CDR3 was defined by IMGT convention, running from the second conserved V-encoded cysteine to the conserved J-encoded phenylalanine. The earlier analysis of more than 450 of the donors excluded sequences that lacked an unambiguous match to a single V gene segment. In an earlier analysis of approximately 550 of the donors, V segments were called functional above 56.7% productive rearrangements and were called segregating when the between-donor standard deviation exceeded 5%. A statistical classification framework was built to diagnose cytomegalovirus status from the catalog of TCR beta chain sequences. In a later analysis, V and J genes were assigned by comparing TCR nucleotide sequences against IMGT/GENE-DB human TR gene sequences. The TCRdist pipeline was used in a later analysis to assign CDR3 sequences and most-parsimonious VDJ recombination scenarios. In a later analysis, every TCR beta chain was defined by the combination of its CDR3 amino acid sequence and its V-gene family, and reads without a unique V-gene family were dropped. As a way to deal with suspected cross-contamination and a sequencing artifact, a later analysis dropped nearly 600 nucleotide sequences that were highly shared and had low generation probability. For each public chain, a later analysis derived a clonal expansion index from normalized ranks of inferred template counts within each repertoire. A later analysis computed generation probabilities with a VDJ recombination model fitted to out-of-frame rearrangements, and checked the results against IGoR. In a later analysis, hypergeometric tests were used to score TCR-TCR, TCR-HLA and TCR-CMV co-occurrence, with a repertoire-size bias correction applied to TCR pairs. To estimate false discovery rates, a later analysis permuted the HLA or CMV assignments 20 times. A later analysis grouped co-occurring TCRs with DBSCAN, adding TCRdist sequence similarity when clustering within HLA-allele-positive subsets. Repertoires with fewer than 30,000 or more than 120,000 public chains, plus five repertoires with anomalous nucleotide sharing, were excluded from co-occurrence clustering. TCRdb obtained this table from immuneACCESS and retained in-frame rearrangements with V and J assigned. These tables miss some clones; where compared with another copy, unresolved V genes account for less than half of the shortfall, and the remainder is unexplained. That table gives V, J and clone size, and the DNA gave D and trimming. The sample table records approximately 120,000 clones; roughly three quarters of these occur just once. Over 7% of the sample lies in the top ten.

This entry belongs to a study of cytomegalovirus exposure and HLA in healthy donors (dated by TCRdb to about 2017). Broadly, across the study: According to an earlier analysis of 587 of the donors, roughly 180 million T cells yielded over 100 million unique TCR beta sequences and 276 Gb of sequence data. Roughly 300 gigabases of sequencing data and around 87 million unique TCR sequences were included in an early release covering about 700 HLA-typed donors. The genetic ancestry cluster associated with self-reported Caucasian donors included 81% of the 398 genotyped donors. The aim of the study was to test whether cataloging public T cell receptors could identify signatures of past pathogen exposure. The study used immunosequencing to profile the T cell repertoires of under 700 subjects and linked those repertoires to cytomegalovirus serostatus. A separate validation cohort of 100 to 150 different subjects was used in addition to the approximately 610-subject first cohort. To predict cytomegalovirus infection status, the study brought together high-throughput TCR immunosequencing, statistical association of individual TCRs with disease status, and machine learning. A later analysis re-examined previously published TCR beta repertoires from more than 650 donors and added high-resolution HLA genotyping to investigate patterns of TCR occurrence. Rather than using new phenotypic data, the later analysis identified candidate immune exposures from TCR beta sequences and from how often those sequences occurred across donors. To decide whether each TCR beta V gene segment behaved as functional or pseudogenic, an earlier analysis of some 570 of the donors relied on high-throughput TCR beta sequencing. Alongside the repertoire data, information on donor age, sex, ethnicity and CMV serostatus was compiled. A later genetic analysis took genome-wide SNP genotypes for 398 of the 666 donors and used that subset as a discovery cohort. All discovery cohort repertoires had been generated using a single sequencing platform. Both class I and class II loci were covered by HLA typing, at four-digit resolution. Typing coverage differed by locus: A, B, C, DRB1 and DQB1 were typed in roughly 620-630 donors, DQA1 in roughly 510, DPA1 in some 610, and DPB1 in around 440. Because of strong linkage in the cohort, a handful of DR-DQ haplotypes were treated as single units for association and clustering. Across approximately 420 genotyped donors of the cohort, an average of about 240,000 unique TCR beta nucleotide sequences per donor were sequenced, and 15% to 20% of those sequences were non-productive. Study-wide conclusions, independent of this receptor: Roughly uniform sequencing depth across donors was assumed in presence/absence analyses, although this assumption may not hold. A group of highly shared sequence variants was considered likely to be a technical artifact of the sequencing pipeline. The authors suggested that the approach could potentially be extended to other disease states and immunological phenotypes. Cytomegalovirus status was reported to be diagnosed by the classifier with high specificity and sensitivity in both the original and validation cohorts. In vitro tests confirmed that a few of the cytomegalovirus-associated TCR beta chains recognize cytomegalovirus antigens. A later analysis reported that several top co-occurrence clusters appeared linked to parvovirus B19, influenza, CMV and Epstein-Barr virus. In the study, some 160 TCR beta chains were listed as associated with cytomegalovirus. Broadly in line with IMGT annotations, most TCR beta V segments showed up in productive rearrangements about 87% or about 30% of the time in an earlier analysis of roughly 590 of the donors. A further reported finding was that TCR beta sequences accurately predicted the HLA-A and HLA-B alleles for most subjects in the first cohort. In a later analysis, most CMV-associated TCR beta chains were found to appear HLA-restricted, with HLA associations seemingly driven largely by CMV exposure. Because HLA typing was missing for some donors at each locus, association tests included only the typed subset. The earlier analysis of almost 600 of the donors excluded approximately 17 rarely observed V segments, including chromosome 9 orphons, because counts were too low. Some IMGT-functional V segments, including TRBV6-2 and TRBV6-3, could not be distinguished by the 87-base-pair reads and were therefore excluded. Immune exposure information for the cohort was limited to CMV serostatus. The cohort was sequenced for TCR beta chains only, and without alpha or paired-chain data the features that could be detected were limited. Specific HLA alleles were associated with roughly 17,000 TCR beta sequences at a false discovery rate of 0.05 in a later analysis. When HLA alleles, especially DR and DQ, strongly co-occurred, attributing TCR associations to individual alleles was difficult. Across donors, most TCR sequences were observed very rarely, whereas some public TCRs were present in many individuals. A later analysis found that TCR association rates varied across HLA loci, with DRB1 alleles showing the most associated TCRs and HLA-C alleles the fewest. In a later analysis, HLA-associated TCR beta chains showed more clonal expansion and lower generation probabilities than non-associated chains that were equally common. Compared with the approximately 710-donor mean, donors in an Asian-associated ancestry cluster had fewer N-insertions in productive TCRs, according to a later genetic analysis. Linkage disequilibrium might explain the correlated functional status among segregating V segments, but an unknown experimental factor could not be ruled out. A later genetic analysis associated a missense DCLRE1C variant with V-gene and J-gene trimming of TCR beta chains, and an independent cohort replicated the association.

In total, approximately 610 healthy bone marrow donors made up the cohort. At the time of sampling, every cohort member was nominally healthy, though immune exposures that went unrecorded were likely present. The donor tested CMV seropositive and was one of the 289 seropositive cohort members. A peripheral blood sample was provided by each donor, and peripheral blood mononuclear cells were used for TCR beta sequencing. Genomic DNA was extracted from the blood cell samples with the Qiagen DNeasy Blood Extraction Kit. V is reduced by 4 bases and J by 0 bases, leaving a spacing of 11 bases between them. Reading the germline V gene gives CDR1 MNHEY and CDR2 SVGAGI. The CDR3 starts with the cysteine, ends with the phenylalanine, and has 15 residues. The sequence is cut down to CDR3 DNA, 45 bases in frame from base 1.

This sequence uses TRBV6-5 and TRBJ2-3, with a weak D call of TRBD2 (6 bases match). The TCR comes from a woman aged 45-60 years in good health and CMV-seropositive. Sequencing was carried out using PBMCs. The CDR3 sequence is CASSSRRVSTDTQYF. The DNA sequence follows: TGTGCCAGCAGTTCGCGGAGGGTTAGCACAGATACGCAGTATTTT.